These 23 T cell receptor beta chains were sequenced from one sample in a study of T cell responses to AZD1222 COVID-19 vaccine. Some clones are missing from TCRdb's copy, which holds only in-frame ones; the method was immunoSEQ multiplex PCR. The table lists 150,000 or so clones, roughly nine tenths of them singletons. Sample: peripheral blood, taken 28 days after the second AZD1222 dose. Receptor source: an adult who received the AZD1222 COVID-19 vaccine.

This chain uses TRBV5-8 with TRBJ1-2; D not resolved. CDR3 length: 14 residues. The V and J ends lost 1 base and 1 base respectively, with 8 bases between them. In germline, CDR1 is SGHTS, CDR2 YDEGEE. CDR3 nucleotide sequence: TGTGCCAGCAGCTTGTGGACGCTTAACTATGGCTACACCTTC. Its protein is CASSLWTLNYGYTF.

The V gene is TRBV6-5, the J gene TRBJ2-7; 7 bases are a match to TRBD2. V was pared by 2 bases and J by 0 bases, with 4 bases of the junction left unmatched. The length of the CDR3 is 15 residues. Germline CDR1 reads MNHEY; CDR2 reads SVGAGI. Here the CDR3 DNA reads TGTGCCAGCAGTTACGGGAGCGGGGACTCCTACGAGCAGTACTTC. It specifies CASSYGSGDSYEQYF.

This chain's CDR3 is CASTSTGMTYEQYF. As DNA, the CDR3 is TGTGCCAGCACCTCGACAGGGATGACCTACGAGCAGTACTTC. V usage is TRBV5-5 and J usage is TRBJ2-7, with 7 bases lining up with TRBD1. Germline V lookup: CDR1 SGHKS, CDR2 YYEKEE (reference sequence). With 6 bases clipped from V and 2 bases from J, the junction kept 8 bases outside the gene matches. The CDR3 sequence is 14 residues long.

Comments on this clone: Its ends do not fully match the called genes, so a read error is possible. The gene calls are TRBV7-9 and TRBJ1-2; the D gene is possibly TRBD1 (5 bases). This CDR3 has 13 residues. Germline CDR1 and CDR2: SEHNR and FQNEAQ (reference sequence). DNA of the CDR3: TGTGCCAGCAGCTTATCAGGGAACTCTGGCTACACCTTC. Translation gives CASSLSGNSGYTF.

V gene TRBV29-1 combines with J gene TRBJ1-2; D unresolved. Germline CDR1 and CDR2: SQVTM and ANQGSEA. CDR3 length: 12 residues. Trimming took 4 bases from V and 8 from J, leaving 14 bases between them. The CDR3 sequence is CSVAWETDGYTF. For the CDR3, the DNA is TGCAGCGTTGCGTGGGAGACGGACGGCTACACCTTC. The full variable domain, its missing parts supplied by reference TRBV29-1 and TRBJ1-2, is SAVISQKPSRDICQRGTSLTIQCQVDSQVTMMFWYRQQPGQSLTLIATANQGSEATYESGFVIDKFPISRPNLTFSTLTVSNMSPEDSSIYLCSVAWETDGYTFGSGTRLTVV.

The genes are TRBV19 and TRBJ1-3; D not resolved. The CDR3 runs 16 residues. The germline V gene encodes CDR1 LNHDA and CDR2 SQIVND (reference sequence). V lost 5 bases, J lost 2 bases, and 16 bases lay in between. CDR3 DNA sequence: TGTGCCAGTAGTCTCTTGTCGGGTAGGGCTGGAAACACCATATATTTT. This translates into CASSLLSGRAGNTIYF.

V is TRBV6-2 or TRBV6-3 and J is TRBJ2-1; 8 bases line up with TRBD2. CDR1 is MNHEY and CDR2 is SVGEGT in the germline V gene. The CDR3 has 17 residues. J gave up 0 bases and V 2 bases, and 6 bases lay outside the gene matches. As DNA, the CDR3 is TGTGCCAGCAGTTACCGGGCTAGCGGGTCCTCCTACAATGAGCAGTTCTTC. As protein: CASSYRASGSSYNEQFF.

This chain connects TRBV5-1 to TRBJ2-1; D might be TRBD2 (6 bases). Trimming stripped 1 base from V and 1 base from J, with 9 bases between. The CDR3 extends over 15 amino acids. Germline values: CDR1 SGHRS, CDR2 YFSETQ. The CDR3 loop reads CASSLNGGSYNEQFF. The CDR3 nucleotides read TGCGCCAGCAGCTTGAACGGGGGATCCTACAATGAGCAGTTCTTC.

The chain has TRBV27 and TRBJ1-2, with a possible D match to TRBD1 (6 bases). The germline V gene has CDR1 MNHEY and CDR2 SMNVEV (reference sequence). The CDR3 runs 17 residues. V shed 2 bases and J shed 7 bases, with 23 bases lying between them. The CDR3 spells CASSLKAGSTGNRGYTF. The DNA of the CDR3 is TGTGCCAGCAGTTTAAAGGCAGGGTCAACAGGGAATCGTGGCTACACCTTC.

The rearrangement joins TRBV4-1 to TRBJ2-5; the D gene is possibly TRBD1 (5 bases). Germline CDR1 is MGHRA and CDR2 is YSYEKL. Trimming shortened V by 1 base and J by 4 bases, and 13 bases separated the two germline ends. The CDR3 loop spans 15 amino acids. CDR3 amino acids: CASSQGQRGRETQYF. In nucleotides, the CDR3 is TGCGCCAGCAGCCAAGGCCAAAGGGGAAGAGAGACCCAGTACTTC.

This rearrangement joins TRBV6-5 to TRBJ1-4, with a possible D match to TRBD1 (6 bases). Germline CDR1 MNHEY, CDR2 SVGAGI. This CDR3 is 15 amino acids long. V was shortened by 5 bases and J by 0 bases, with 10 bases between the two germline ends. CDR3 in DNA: TGTGCCAGCAGTCCTCCAGGGGCAACTAATGAAAAACTGTTTTTT. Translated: CASSPPGATNEKLFF.

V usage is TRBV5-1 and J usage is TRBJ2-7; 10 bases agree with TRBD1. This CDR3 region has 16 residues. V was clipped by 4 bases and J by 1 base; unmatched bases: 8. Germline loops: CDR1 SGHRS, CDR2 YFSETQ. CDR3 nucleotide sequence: TGCGCCAGCAGCCCTAGGGACAGGGGAGGGTCCTACGAGCAGTACTTC. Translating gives CASSPRDRGGSYEQYF.

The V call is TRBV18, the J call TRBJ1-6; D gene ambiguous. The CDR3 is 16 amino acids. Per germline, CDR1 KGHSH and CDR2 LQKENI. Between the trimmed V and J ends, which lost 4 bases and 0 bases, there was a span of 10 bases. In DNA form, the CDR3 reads TGTGCCAGCTCACGCTTGCAGGCCTCCTATAATTCACCCCTCCACTTT. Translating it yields CASSRLQASYNSPLHF.

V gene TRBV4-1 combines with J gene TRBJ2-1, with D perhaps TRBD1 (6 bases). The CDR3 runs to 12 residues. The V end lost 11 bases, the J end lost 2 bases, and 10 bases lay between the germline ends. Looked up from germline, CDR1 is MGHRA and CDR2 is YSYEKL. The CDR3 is CAVGDTYNEQFF. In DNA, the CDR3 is TGCGCCGTCGGGGACACCTACAATGAGCAGTTCTTC.

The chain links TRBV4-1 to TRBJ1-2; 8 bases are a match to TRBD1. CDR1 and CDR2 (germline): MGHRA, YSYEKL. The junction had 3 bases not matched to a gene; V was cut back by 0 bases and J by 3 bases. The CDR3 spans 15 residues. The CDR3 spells CASSQDQTGDYGYTF. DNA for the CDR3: TGCGCCAGCAGCCAAGATCAGACAGGGGACTATGGCTACACCTTC.

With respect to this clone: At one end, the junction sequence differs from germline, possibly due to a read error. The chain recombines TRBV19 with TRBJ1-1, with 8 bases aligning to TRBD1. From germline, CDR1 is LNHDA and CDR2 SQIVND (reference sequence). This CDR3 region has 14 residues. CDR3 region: CASSRTGRNAEAFF. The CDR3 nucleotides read TGTGCCAGTAGTCGGACAGGGAGGAACGCTGAAGCTTTCTTT.

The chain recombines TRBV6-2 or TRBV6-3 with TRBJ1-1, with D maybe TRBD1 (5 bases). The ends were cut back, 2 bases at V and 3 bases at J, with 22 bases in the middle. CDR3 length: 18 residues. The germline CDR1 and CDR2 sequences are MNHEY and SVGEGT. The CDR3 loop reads CASSYPSKRSGPHTEAFF. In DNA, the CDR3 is TGTGCCAGCAGTTACCCATCGAAGAGATCAGGGCCCCACACTGAAGCTTTCTTT.

CDR3 coding DNA: TGCGCCAGCAGGACAACTGGGACCGCGGGGCGGTACAATGAGCAGTTCTTC. This sequence encodes CASRTTGTAGRYNEQFF. The chain combines TRBV4-1 with TRBJ2-1; D might be TRBD2 (6 bases). V lost 6 bases, J lost 4 bases, and 22 bases lay in between. Germline CDR1 reads MGHRA; CDR2 reads YSYEKL. The CDR3 covers 17 residues.

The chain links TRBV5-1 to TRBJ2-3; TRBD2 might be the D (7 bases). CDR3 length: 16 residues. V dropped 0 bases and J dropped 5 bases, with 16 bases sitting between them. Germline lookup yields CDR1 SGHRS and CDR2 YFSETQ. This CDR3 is CASSLGRGAMGDTQYF. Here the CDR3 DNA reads TGCGCCAGCAGCTTGGGCCGGGGGGCGATGGGAGATACGCAGTATTTT.

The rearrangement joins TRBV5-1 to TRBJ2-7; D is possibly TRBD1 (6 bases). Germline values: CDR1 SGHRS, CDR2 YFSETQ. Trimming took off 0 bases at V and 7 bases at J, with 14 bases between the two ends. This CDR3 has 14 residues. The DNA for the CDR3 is TGCGCCAGCAGCTTGGGCCAGGGGCTTGGGGAGCAGTACTTC. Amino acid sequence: CASSLGQGLGEQYF.

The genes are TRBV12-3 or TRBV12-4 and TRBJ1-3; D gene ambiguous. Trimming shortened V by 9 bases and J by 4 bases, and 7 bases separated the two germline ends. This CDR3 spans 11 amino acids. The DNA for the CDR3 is TGTGCCAGTAGTCGAGGAAACACCATATATTTT. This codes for CASSRGNTIYF.

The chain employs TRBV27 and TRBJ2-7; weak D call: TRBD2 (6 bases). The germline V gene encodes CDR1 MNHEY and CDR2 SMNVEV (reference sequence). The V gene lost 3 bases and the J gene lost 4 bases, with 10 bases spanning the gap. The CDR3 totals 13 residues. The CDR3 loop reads CASSFGRGYEQYF. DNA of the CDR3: TGTGCCAGCAGTTTCGGGCGGGGTTACGAGCAGTACTTC.

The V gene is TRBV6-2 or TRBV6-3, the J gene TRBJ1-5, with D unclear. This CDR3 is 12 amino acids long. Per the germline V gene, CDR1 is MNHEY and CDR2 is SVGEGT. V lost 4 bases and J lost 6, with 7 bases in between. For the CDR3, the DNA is TGTGCCAGCAGTTTTCCGGTTCAGCCCCAGCATTTT. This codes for CASSFPVQPQHF.